Sequencing of this T cell receptor (beta chain) was carried out in a study of CD8 T cells in cerebrospinal fluid in Alzheimer's disease. The wider study: Two single-cell methods, plate-based nested PCR and droplet-based sequencing, assessed CSF clonal expansion. General observations from the study: Compared with controls, mild cognitive impairment or Alzheimer's disease patients showed higher maximum CSF clone percentages.

Profiling of CSF cells used 10X single-cell V(D)J plus 5' expression. No DNA is given; TCRdb re-called the 10x single-cell sequencing reads and lists each CDR3 protein once. The data include 1,500 to 2,000 distinct CDR3 sequences; the top ten clones carry around 6.2%. Germline V gene data show CDR1 as SGHRS and CDR2 as YFSETQ. CDR3 length equals 14 residues. Frequency places this clonotype as medium-sized. Its antigen remains unidentified. The rearrangement joins TRBV5-1 to TRBJ1-6; checking the TCRdb D call of TRBD1 is not possible without DNA. Sequencing used cerebrospinal fluid. This TCR was sampled from a human donor in good health. CDR3 amino acids: CASSFDRNNSPLHF.